This TCR beta chain comes out of a study of OX40 agonist ivuxolimab in advanced cancers. This clone appeared a few times. Sequencing was performed with immunoSEQ multiplex PCR; in TCRdb, only in-frame clones are kept and a portion is missing. The sample holds tens of thousands of clones, approximately 89% seen once. The ends lost 10 bases at V and 5 bases at J; junction bases unmatched: 12. Germline loops: CDR1 SNHLY, CDR2 FYNNEI. The CDR3 is 16 residues long. V gene TRBV2 combines with J gene TRBJ2-1, with TRBD2 identical over 12 bases. The TCR comes from an adult with an advanced solid tumor such as melanoma, head and neck, liver or kidney cancer. Source: CD4+ or CD8+ T cells sorted from blood, taken in a trial of the OX40 agonist ivuxolimab. The CDR3 protein is CATQGASGGADNEQFF. The DNA of the CDR3 is TGTGCCACCCAGGGGGCTAGCGGGGGGGCCGACAATGAGCAGTTCTTC.